This TCR beta chain was captured by sequencing in a study of blood T cells in healthy people across ages. About 9.6 milliliters of peripheral blood were drawn from each donor into EDTA-treated tubes. A J-beta primer mix and a sample-barcoded 5' primer were used in a second PCR of roughly 6 to 12 cycles. MiXCR was run by TCRdb on the 5' RACE reads, yielding one entry per CDR3 protein. The sample lists 750,000 or so distinct CDR3 sequences; roughly 25% were seen once. V was cut by 6 bases and J by 3 bases, with 19 bases left in between. Per the germline V gene, CDR1 is SGHKS and CDR2 is YYEKEE (reference sequence). The length of the CDR3 is 15 residues. The same data also contributed to another study, on T cells of mothers and their children. Per that study: Among related mother-child pairs, overlap was slightly higher than in unrelated pairs, though not significantly.

The chain couples TRBV5-5 to TRBJ2-7; weak D call: TRBD1 (6 bases). Sequenced sample: blood. The TCR sequence derives from a boy between 10 and 17 years old in good health. The CDR3 is CASNSQLTGFYEQYF. In DNA, the CDR3 is TGTGCCAGCAACTCCCAATTGACAGGTTTCTACGAGCAGTACTTC. The whole variable domain, filled in from reference TRBV5-5 and TRBJ2-7, reads DAGVTQSPTHLIKTRGQQVTLRCSPISGHKSVSWYQQVLGQGPQFIFQYYEKEERGRGNFPDRFSARQFPNYSSELNVNALLLGDSALYLCASNSQLTGFYEQYFGPGTRLTVT.